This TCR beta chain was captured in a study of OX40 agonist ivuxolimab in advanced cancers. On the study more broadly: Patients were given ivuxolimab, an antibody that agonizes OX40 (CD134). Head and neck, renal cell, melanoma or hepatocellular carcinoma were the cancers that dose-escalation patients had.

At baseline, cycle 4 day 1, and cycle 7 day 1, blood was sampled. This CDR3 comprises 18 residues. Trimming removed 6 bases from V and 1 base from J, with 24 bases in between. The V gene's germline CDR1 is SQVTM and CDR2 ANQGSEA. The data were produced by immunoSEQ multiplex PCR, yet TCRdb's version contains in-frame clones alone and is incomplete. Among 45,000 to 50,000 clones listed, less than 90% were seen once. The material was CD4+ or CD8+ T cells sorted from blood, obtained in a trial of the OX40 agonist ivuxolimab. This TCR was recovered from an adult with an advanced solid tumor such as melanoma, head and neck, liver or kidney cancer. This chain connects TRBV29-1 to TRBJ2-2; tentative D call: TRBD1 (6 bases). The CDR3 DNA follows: TGCAGCGTCGCGTACCCCACAGGGATCACGGGGAACACCGGGGAGCTGTTTTTT. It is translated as CSVAYPTGITGNTGELFF.